Described below is a single T cell receptor (beta chain) sequence and its context. V lost 5 bases and J lost 4, with 18 bases in between. The CDR3 totals 16 residues. CDR1 is SGHTA, CDR2 FQGTGA, per germline. Each donor supplied around 10 milliliters of peripheral blood. With each sample, at least 5 micrograms of total RNA were extracted. This sample was taken from a study of blood T cells in healthy people across ages. About the research overall: The template switching approach captured approximately one barcoded beta molecule for every two T cells.

With a J-beta primer mix and a sample-barcoded 5' primer, a second PCR ran about 6 to 11 cycles. Via MiXCR, TCRdb re-called the 5' RACE reads, giving one row per CDR3 protein. Here the sample spans 540,000 or so distinct CDR3 sequences, under 55% being singletons. The TCR originated in a man older than 75 in good health. The sequenced sample consisted of blood. The V gene is TRBV7-3, the J gene TRBJ2-1; D remains ambiguous. The CDR3 loop reads CASSPRRSLEYNEQFF. The CDR3 bases are TGTGCCAGCAGCCCCCGGCGCTCGCTGGAGTACAATGAGCAGTTCTTC.